The sequence of this T cell receptor beta chain was determined in a study of cytomegalovirus exposure and HLA in healthy donors. The V segment lost 6 bases and the J segment 8 bases; nucleotides outside the gene matches: 5. Germline values: CDR1 MGHDK, CDR2 SYGVNS. The CDR3 has 12 amino acids. Assay used: immunoSEQ multiplex PCR; TCRdb lists only in-frame clones, some missing. This sample has about 110,000 clones, with about 88% found just once. This clone was counted a single time. This sequence was found in a woman younger than 30 in good health and CMV-seropositive. The material sequenced was PBMCs. The rearrangement joins TRBV25-1 to TRBJ1-2, with TRBD1 identical over 8 bases. The CDR3 loop reads CASRSGQGGYTF. The CDR3, as DNA: TGTGCCAGCAGGAGCGGACAGGGAGGCTACACCTTC.